A single sample is the source of the 8 T cell receptor beta chains below, sequenced in a study of beta chain features in type 1 diabetes. As every portion of the isolated RNA was reverse transcribed, the sequencing read expressed TCRB transcripts. TCRdb keeps only in-frame clones here, not all; method: immunoSEQ multiplex PCR. The data hold tens of thousands of clones, with roughly 34% observed a single time. Sequences were obtained from stem cell memory CD4+ T cells from blood. The receptors come from a woman aged 18-29 years in good health.

The count of this clone is one. V and J are TRBV4-3 and TRBJ2-7, with 8 nucleotides matching TRBD1. The germline V gene has CDR1 LGHNA and CDR2 YSLEER. After removal of 5 bases from V and 1 base from J, the junction contained 13 bases not matched to a gene. This CDR3 spans 17 amino acids. The CDR3 nucleotides are TGCGCCAGCAGCGCAACCACACCCGGGACAGGATCCTACGAGCAGTACTTC. It translates to CASSATTPGTGSYEQYF.

The rearrangement uses TRBV7-6 and TRBJ1-2, with D possibly TRBD1 on 6 matching bases. Trimming removed 5 bases from V and 2 bases from J, with 9 bases in between. CDR1 is SGHVS, CDR2 FNYEAQ, per germline. The CDR3 has 13 residues. The CDR3 nucleotides read TGTGCCAGCAGCGCCGACAGGAACTATGGCTACACCTTC. Protein: CASSADRNYGYTF.

The gene calls are TRBV6-5 and TRBJ2-3; 7 bases match TRBD2. Per the germline V gene, CDR1 is MNHEY and CDR2 is SVGAGI. The CDR3 totals 14 residues. V trimming: 10 bases; J trimming: 4 bases; junction bases outside the gene matches: 11. CDR3 nucleotide sequence: TGTGCCACCCAGCGGGATGTTAGACCAGATACGCAGTATTTT. Translating it yields CATQRDVRPDTQYF.

CDR3 nucleotide sequence: TGTGCCAGCAGTTACTCGAACCGGGGGGTATATGGCTACACCTTC. Its protein product is CASSYSNRGVYGYTF. V gene TRBV6-5 combines with J gene TRBJ1-2; D is possibly TRBD1 (5 bases). Per the germline V gene, CDR1 is MNHEY and CDR2 is SVGAGI. The CDR3 is 15 amino acids. V lost 0 bases to trimming and J lost 5 bases, with 13 bases between them.

This chain connects TRBV18 to TRBJ1-1, with unresolved D. The CDR3 loop spans 14 amino acids. Between the trimmed V and J ends, which lost 2 bases and 2 bases, there was a span of 9 bases. Germline V gene lookup returns CDR1 KGHSH and CDR2 LQKENI. The CDR3: CASSPASFNTEAFF. CDR3 nucleotides: TGTGCCAGCTCACCAGCCAGTTTCAACACTGAAGCTTTCTTT.

V usage is TRBV5-1 and J usage is TRBJ2-5; 8 bases map to TRBD1. There are 14 residues in the CDR3. V lost 3 bases and J lost 1; bases outside the gene matches: 2. CDR1 SGHRS and CDR2 YFSETQ come from the germline V gene. The CDR3 nucleotides are TGCGCCAGCAGCTCAGGGGGCCGCCAAGAGACCCAGTACTTC. This translates into CASSSGGRQETQYF.

This chain uses TRBV4-1 with TRBJ1-6; 7 nucleotides line up with TRBD1. After removal of 0 bases from V and 4 bases from J, the junction contained 9 bases not matched to a gene. CDR1 is MGHRA, CDR2 YSYEKL, per germline. This CDR3 contains 18 residues. CDR3 DNA sequence: TGCGCCAGCAGCCAAGAAGGGGGCCGGACGGAATATAATTCACCCCTCCACTTT. The encoded protein is CASSQEGGRTEYNSPLHF.

In its sample, this clone was seen a few times. The chain combines TRBV28 with TRBJ1-1; D remains ambiguous. Germline CDR1 MDHEN, CDR2 SYDVKM. V lost 2 bases to trimming and J lost 5 bases, with 3 bases between them. The CDR3 runs to 11 residues. The CDR3 is CASSLITEAFF. The CDR3 DNA follows: TGTGCCAGCAGTTTAATAACTGAAGCTTTCTTT.